These 7 T cell receptor beta chains came from one sample sequenced in a study of OX40 agonist ivuxolimab in advanced cancers. The method was immunoSEQ multiplex PCR; TCRdb's version includes in-frame clones alone and lacks a portion of them. The profile shows about 64,000 clones, about 88% of them singletons. The source material was CD4+ or CD8+ T cells sorted from blood, sampled in a trial of the OX40 agonist ivuxolimab. The receptors were sampled from an adult with an advanced solid tumor such as melanoma, head and neck, liver or kidney cancer.

The rearrangement joins TRBV10-3 to TRBJ1-1, with no clear D. Trimming took off 11 bases at V and 11 bases at J, with 24 bases between the two ends. Germline CDR1 is ENHRY and CDR2 is SYGVKD. The CDR3 totals 13 residues. The CDR3 spells CASQDSSSIVAFF. Written as DNA, the CDR3 is TGTGCCTCGCAGGACTCTTCATCAATTGTCGCTTTCTTT.

In its sample, this clone was seen a few times. The chain recombines TRBV5-5 with TRBJ1-5; D unclear. The V gene's germline CDR1 is SGHKS and CDR2 YYEKEE (reference sequence). Trimming pared 0 bases from V and 6 bases from J, leaving 10 bases between. The CDR3 sequence is 14 residues long. The CDR3 DNA follows: TGTGCCAGCAGCTTGGAGGCGGGGATTCAGCCCCAGCATTTT. Its protein is CASSLEAGIQPQHF.

The chain carries TRBV5-1 and TRBJ2-2; 7 nucleotides agree with TRBD2. Looked up from germline, CDR1 is SGHRS and CDR2 is YFSETQ. V lost 4 bases, J lost 2 bases, and 2 bases stayed unmatched. CDR3 length equals 14 residues. The CDR3 bases are TGCGCCAGCAGCCGGGACTACAACACCGGGGAGCTGTTTTTT. Translation: CASSRDYNTGELFF.

This chain links TRBV7-3 with TRBJ2-3; no clear D gene. Germline CDR1 and CDR2: SGHTA and FQGTGA. This CDR3 is built from 13 residues. With 6 bases removed from V and 5 bases from J, the gap between germline ends came to 12 bases. CDR3 coding DNA: TGTGCCAGCAGTTTGACGGGTGGAGATACGCAGTATTTT. Amino acids: CASSLTGGDTQYF.

The chain employs TRBV5-4 and TRBJ2-7; perhaps TRBD2 as D (6 bases). The CDR3 is made up of 14 amino acids. Between the trimmed V and J ends, which lost 2 bases and 3 bases, there was a span of 12 bases. Looked up from germline, CDR1 is SGHNT and CDR2 is YYREEE (reference sequence). The CDR3 protein is CASSFGGSFYEQYF. The CDR3 DNA follows: TGTGCCAGCAGCTTCGGGGGTTCCTTCTACGAGCAGTACTTC.

In DNA, the CDR3 is TGTGCCATCAGTGAGTCGCGGTCACCGGAGCGGGGCTACACCTTC. Amino acid sequence: CAISESRSPERGYTF. The chain links TRBV10-3 to TRBJ1-2; D call uncertain. With 0 bases removed from V and 8 bases from J, the gap between germline ends came to 16 bases. CDR1 is ENHRY, CDR2 SYGVKD, per germline. The CDR3 loop spans 15 amino acids.

This clone was observed a single time. For the CDR3, the DNA is TGTGCCAGCAGTGAAACGGGCTCCTATAATTCACCCCTCCACTTT. This encodes CASSETGSYNSPLHF. The chain is built from TRBV2 and TRBJ1-6; D gene ambiguous. Trimming removed 2 bases from V and 0 bases from J, with 5 bases in between. This CDR3 has 15 amino acids. CDR1 is SNHLY and CDR2 is FYNNEI in the germline V gene. Full variable domain (rest looked up from reference TRBV2 and TRBJ1-6): EPEVTQTPSHQVTQMGQEVILRCVPISNHLYFYWYRQILGQKVEFLVSFYNNEISEKSEIFDDQFSVERPDGSNFTLKIRSTKLEDSAMYFCASSETGSYNSPLHFGNGTRLTVT.